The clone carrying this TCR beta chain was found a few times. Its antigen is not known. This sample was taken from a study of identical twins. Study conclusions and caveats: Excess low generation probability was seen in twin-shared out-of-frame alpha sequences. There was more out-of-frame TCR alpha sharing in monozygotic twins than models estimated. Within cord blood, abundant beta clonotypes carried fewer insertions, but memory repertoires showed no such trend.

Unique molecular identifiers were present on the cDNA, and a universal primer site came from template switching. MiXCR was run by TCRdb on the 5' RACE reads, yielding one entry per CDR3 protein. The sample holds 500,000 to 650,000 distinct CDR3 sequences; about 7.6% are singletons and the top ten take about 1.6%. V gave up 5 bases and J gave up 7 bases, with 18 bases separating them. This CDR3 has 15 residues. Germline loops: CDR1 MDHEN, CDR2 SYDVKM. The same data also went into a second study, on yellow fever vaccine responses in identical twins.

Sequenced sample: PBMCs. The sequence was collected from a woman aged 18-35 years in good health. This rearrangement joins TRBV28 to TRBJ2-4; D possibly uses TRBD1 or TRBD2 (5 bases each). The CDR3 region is CASSDPGADFNIQYF. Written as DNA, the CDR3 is TGTGCCAGCAGTGACCCCGGGGCAGATTTTAACATTCAGTACTTC.